The 30 T cell receptor beta chains below come from one sample, sequenced in a study of OX40 agonist ivuxolimab in advanced cancers. Sequenced by immunoSEQ multiplex PCR; TCRdb stores in-frame clones only, minus some. Here the sample spans about 110,000 clones, more than 85% being singletons. The input for sequencing was CD4+ or CD8+ T cells sorted from blood, taken in a trial of the OX40 agonist ivuxolimab. The origin of the receptors is an adult with an advanced solid tumor such as melanoma, head and neck, liver or kidney cancer.

The DNA for the CDR3 is TGTGCCAGCAGCCAAGAGAGGTTTGGCGAAGCTTTCTTT. Its protein product is CASSQERFGEAFF. The chain employs TRBV4-2 and TRBJ1-1; the D is unclear. Looked up from germline, CDR1 is LGHNA and CDR2 is YNFKEQ. V was shortened by 0 bases and J by 8 bases, with 10 bases between the two germline ends. The length of the CDR3 is 13 residues.

The chain is built from TRBV6-5 and TRBJ1-6, with D hard to call. The CDR3 spans 14 residues. Germline lookup yields CDR1 MNHEY and CDR2 SVGAGI. Trimming cost V 0 bases and J 7 bases, with 7 bases left between them. The DNA for the CDR3 is TGTGCCAGCAGTTACTCGCAGTGGAATTCACCCCTCCACTTT. Protein: CASSYSQWNSPLHF.

The chain recombines TRBV5-1 with TRBJ1-2; 7 bases align to TRBD1. Trimming removed 0 bases from V and 9 bases from J; junction bases left unmatched: 5. CDR1 and CDR2 (germline): SGHRS, YFSETQ. The CDR3 length is 13 residues. The CDR3 loop is CASSLVDRVSYTF. In DNA form, the CDR3 reads TGCGCCAGCAGCTTGGTTGACAGGGTTAGCTACACCTTC.

The gene calls are TRBV5-4 and TRBJ2-7, with D perhaps TRBD2 (6 bases). The ends were cut back, 1 base at V and 6 bases at J, with 11 bases in the middle. CDR3 length: 13 amino acids. CDR1 and CDR2 (germline): SGHNT, YYREEE (reference sequence). The CDR3 is CASSLPQGGEQYF. CDR3 coding DNA: TGTGCCAGCAGCTTGCCCCAGGGAGGCGAGCAGTACTTC.

The chain employs TRBV19 and TRBJ1-2; TRBD1 matches 9 bases. CDR3 length equals 14 residues. CDR1 LNHDA and CDR2 SQIVND come from the germline V gene (reference sequence). Losses at the gene ends were 4 bases for V and 2 bases for J; bases not matched to a gene: 2. CDR3 loop: CASSRDRANYGYTF. The CDR3 nucleotides read TGTGCCAGTAGTAGGGACAGGGCGAACTATGGCTACACCTTC.

CDR3 in amino acids: CASKMGAWNSPLHF. CDR3 nucleotides: TGTGCCAGCAAAATGGGGGCGTGGAATTCACCCCTCCACTTT. J is TRBJ1-6 and V is TRBV27; tentative D call: TRBD1 (6 bases). Germline CDR1 and CDR2: MNHEY and SMNVEV (reference sequence). The CDR3 extends over 14 amino acids. The germline V and J ends were trimmed by 7 bases and 7 bases, with 14 bases remaining between them.

DNA for the CDR3: TGTGCCAGCATACACGGGTATAATTCACCCCTCCACTTT. It translates to CASIHGYNSPLHF. This chain uses TRBV6-1 with TRBJ1-6, with no clear D. CDR1 and CDR2 from the germline V gene are MNHNS and SASEGT. V gave up 7 bases and J gave up 4 bases, with 8 bases separating them. The CDR3 is 13 residues long.

This clone came up a few times. The V and J genes are TRBV6-5 and TRBJ1-1; 7 positions match TRBD1. After removal of 8 bases from V and 5 bases from J, the junction contained 11 bases not matched to a gene. Per the germline V gene, CDR1 is MNHEY and CDR2 is SVGAGI. This CDR3 has 14 amino acids. The CDR3 DNA reads TGTGCCAGCGGCGAGACAGGGTGGGGGACTGAAGCTTTCTTT. Its translation: CASGETGWGTEAFF.

The CDR3 sequence is CAWSVLGTPNTGELFF. The DNA for the CDR3 is TGTGCCTGGAGTGTACTTGGGACACCTAACACCGGGGAGCTGTTTTTT. The J gene is TRBJ2-2, the V gene TRBV30, with D possibly TRBD1 on 6 matching bases. Trimming stripped 0 bases from V and 2 bases from J, with 13 bases between. This CDR3 has 16 amino acids. The germline gives CDR1 GTSNPN, CDR2 SVGIG (reference sequence).

The V call is TRBV21-1, the J call TRBJ1-2. TRBV21-1 is labeled a pseudogene. The CDR3 totals 15 residues. CDR3 coding DNA: TGTGCCAGCAGCAAAGCGAGTATCGGAACCACTGGCTACACCTTC. Residues: CASSKASIGTTGYTF.

The rearrangement joins TRBV27 to TRBJ2-5; TRBD2 matches at 13 bases. J gave up 1 base and V 5 bases, and 16 bases lay outside the gene matches. CDR3 length equals 20 residues. From germline, CDR1 is MNHEY and CDR2 SMNVEV (reference sequence). The CDR3 DNA sequence: TGTGCCAGCAGTCCAAACTTAGGACTAGCGGGAGTGGGACTCCAAGAGACCCAGTACTTC. Translating gives CASSPNLGLAGVGLQETQYF.

The rearrangement links TRBV7-9 to TRBJ2-1; TRBD1 might be the D (6 bases). Germline CDR1 is SEHNR and CDR2 is FQNEAQ (reference sequence). This CDR3 has 15 amino acids. The ends were cut back, 3 bases at V and 0 bases at J, with 9 bases in the middle. CDR3: CASSFQGNSYNEQFF. Here the CDR3 DNA reads TGTGCCAGCAGCTTTCAGGGGAACTCCTACAATGAGCAGTTCTTC.

The gene calls are TRBV2 and TRBJ2-1; TRBD2 matches 14 bases. Germline loops: CDR1 SNHLY, CDR2 FYNNEI. The CDR3 has 14 residues. Trimming took 5 bases from V and 15 from J; bases not matched to a gene: 9. CDR3 residues: CASSRLAGGPSPFF. CDR3 nucleotide sequence: TGTGCCAGCAGTCGACTAGCGGGGGGGCCGTCACCGTTCTTC.

The chain is built from TRBV5-1 and TRBJ1-5, with TRBD1 as a possible D gene (5 bases). The CDR3 is 14 residues long. Germline lookup yields CDR1 SGHRS and CDR2 YFSETQ. V was cut by 0 bases and J by 5 bases, with 9 bases left in between. This CDR3 reads CASSLGTQDQPQHF. The DNA of the CDR3 is TGCGCCAGCAGCTTGGGGACACAGGATCAGCCCCAGCATTTT. The variable domain in full, with the rest retrieved from reference TRBV5-1 and TRBJ1-5, is KAGVTQTPRYLIKTRGQQVTLSCSPISGHRSVSWYQQTPGQGLQFLFEYFSETQRNKGNFPGRFSGRQFSNSRSEMNVSTLELGDSALYLCASSLGTQDQPQHFGDGTRLSIL.

The chain carries TRBV10-3 and TRBJ2-1; 9 positions agree with TRBD2. Trimming took 3 bases from V and 8 from J; bases not matched to a gene: 8. Looked up from germline, CDR1 is ENHRY and CDR2 is SYGVKD. This CDR3 is built from 15 residues. This chain's CDR3 is CAISDGGGALDEQFF. The CDR3 DNA reads TGTGCCATCAGTGACGGCGGGGGGGCACTAGATGAGCAGTTCTTC.

As DNA, the CDR3 is TGTGCCAGCAGCGTAGGTTCCAGGGGGGTCTATGGCTACACCTTC. Translation gives CASSVGSRGVYGYTF. J is TRBJ1-2 and V is TRBV9, with 7 bases matching TRBD1. The germline V gene encodes CDR1 SGDLS and CDR2 YYNGEE. The CDR3 runs 15 residues. V shed 0 bases, J shed 4 bases, and the junction held 6 bases outside the gene matches. Full variable domain (remainder filled in from reference TRBV9 and TRBJ1-2): DSGVTQTPKHLITATGQRVTLRCSPRSGDLSVYWYQQSLDQGLQFLIQYYNGEERAKGNILERFSAQQFPDLHSELNLSSLELGDSALYFCASSVGSRGVYGYTFGSGTRLTVV.

This clone showed up just once. The V call is TRBV30, the J call TRBJ1-1, with D possibly being TRBD1 (5 bases). V lost 7 bases and J lost 2, with 14 bases in between. The CDR3 covers 13 residues. Germline values: CDR1 GTSNPN, CDR2 SVGIG (reference sequence). CDR3 in amino acids: CAFGRTTNTEAFF. CDR3 nucleotide sequence: TGTGCCTTTGGGAGGACAACAAACACTGAAGCTTTCTTT.

This chain links TRBV7-9 with TRBJ2-7; tentative D call: TRBD2 (6 bases). The CDR3 totals 14 residues. V lost 6 bases and J 6 bases, leaving 18 bases between the germline ends. The germline V gene has CDR1 SEHNR and CDR2 FQNEAQ (reference sequence). This CDR3 reads CASSSRGGGLEQYF. The CDR3 DNA follows: TGTGCCAGCAGTTCACGGGGCGGAGGGCTCGAGCAGTACTTC.

This sequence joins TRBV9 and TRBJ2-6, with 9 bases lining up with TRBD1. The germline CDR1 and CDR2 sequences are SGDLS and YYNGEE. Trimming removed 3 bases from V and 2 bases from J; junction bases left unmatched: 6. The CDR3 extends over 17 amino acids. The CDR3 loop reads CASSERDRATGANVLTF. CDR3 nucleotides: TGTGCCAGCAGCGAGCGGGACAGGGCGACTGGGGCCAACGTCCTGACTTTC.

This chain connects TRBV7-2 to TRBJ1-2; D not resolved. The germline CDR1 and CDR2 sequences are SGHTA and FQGNSA. This CDR3 spans 13 amino acids. The V gene lost 5 bases and the J gene lost 0 bases, with 7 bases spanning the gap. The CDR3 spells CASSPTANYGYTF. CDR3 nucleotides: TGTGCCAGCAGCCCGACGGCTAACTATGGCTACACCTTC.

The chain couples TRBV11-2 to TRBJ2-5; 14 nucleotides line up with TRBD2. Trimming removed 4 bases from V and 4 bases from J; junction bases left unmatched: 2. Germline loops: CDR1 SGHAT, CDR2 FQNNGV. The CDR3 spans 15 residues. CDR3 protein: CASSSTSGGVETQYF. The CDR3 DNA reads TGTGCCAGCAGCTCGACTAGCGGGGGGGTAGAGACCCAGTACTTC.

This clone was seen once. The rearrangement joins TRBV19 to TRBJ2-3; D possibly corresponds to TRBD1 (5 bases). With 6 bases removed from V and 6 bases from J, the gap between germline ends came to 13 bases. CDR3 length: 13 amino acids. Per germline, CDR1 LNHDA and CDR2 SQIVND (reference sequence). The DNA of the CDR3 is TGTGCCAGTAGATTAGGGGCCACGGATACGCAGTATTTT. Translation gives CASRLGATDTQYF. The whole variable domain, filled in from reference TRBV19 and TRBJ2-3, reads DGGITQSPKYLFRKEGQNVTLSCEQNLNHDAMYWYRQDPGQGLRLIYYSQIVNDFQKGDIAEGYSVSREKKESFPLTVTSAQKNPTAFYLCASRLGATDTQYFGPGTRLTVL.

V and J are TRBV6-5 and TRBJ2-7, with D unclear. The V gene's germline CDR1 is MNHEY and CDR2 SVGAGI. The CDR3 contains 13 residues. Trimming took 5 bases from V and 7 from J, leaving 15 bases between them. The CDR3 is CASSQTAPGEQYF. The CDR3 bases are TGTGCCAGCAGTCAAACTGCTCCTGGGGAGCAGTACTTC.

The gene calls are TRBV7-2 and TRBJ2-1, with D uncertain. V was clipped by 1 base and J by 6 bases, with 10 bases between them. The CDR3 covers 14 residues. CDR1 SGHTA and CDR2 FQGNSA come from the germline V gene. DNA for the CDR3: TGTGCCAGCAGCTTAGGTTTTTCGGTCAATGAGCAGTTCTTC. Translation: CASSLGFSVNEQFF.

This rearrangement joins TRBV13 to TRBJ2-5; D perhaps matches TRBD2 (6 bases). Trimming left V 4 bases short and J 5 bases short, with 11 bases between. This CDR3 is built from 13 residues. CDR1 is PRHDT, CDR2 FYEKMQ, per germline (reference sequence). The CDR3 sequence: CASSSGVAETQYF. In DNA, the CDR3 is TGTGCCAGCAGCTCGGGGGTAGCGGAGACCCAGTACTTC.

J is TRBJ1-4 and V is TRBV2; 7 bases fit TRBD1. Germline-derived CDR1 and CDR2 are SNHLY and FYNNEI. The CDR3 loop spans 13 amino acids. J gave up 4 bases and V 7 bases, and 3 bases lay outside the gene matches. The CDR3 DNA is TGTGCCAGCATTGGACAGGATAATGAAAAACTGTTTTTT. Translated, it gives CASIGQDNEKLFF.

The chain uses TRBV5-1 and TRBJ2-1, with D possibly matching TRBD1 (6 bases). V was shortened by 3 bases and J by 6 bases, with 10 bases between the two germline ends. CDR3 length equals 13 residues. Germline assignment: CDR1 SGHRS and CDR2 YFSETQ. The CDR3 reads CASSSTRGNEQFF. In DNA form, the CDR3 reads TGCGCCAGCAGCTCCACCAGGGGCAATGAGCAGTTCTTC. The full variable domain, with the rest looked up from reference TRBV5-1 and TRBJ2-1, is KAGVTQTPRYLIKTRGQQVTLSCSPISGHRSVSWYQQTPGQGLQFLFEYFSETQRNKGNFPGRFSGRQFSNSRSEMNVSTLELGDSALYLCASSSTRGNEQFFGPGTRLTVL.

The gene calls are TRBV6-4 and TRBJ1-1; no definite D call. Looked up from germline, CDR1 is MRHNA and CDR2 is SNTAGT. Trimming left V 7 bases short and J 3 bases short, with 15 bases between. The CDR3 loop spans 14 amino acids. DNA for the CDR3: TGTGCCAGCAAACCTCGGACGGATTACACTGAAGCTTTCTTT. Translated: CASKPRTDYTEAFF.

V and J are TRBV18 and TRBJ2-3; 8 bases agree with TRBD1. V lost 6 bases to trimming and J lost 1 base; unmatched junction nucleotides: 9. CDR1 KGHSH and CDR2 LQKENI come from the germline V gene. This CDR3 region has 16 residues. In DNA form, the CDR3 reads TGTGCCAGCTCCCGACAGGGGTCCGGGGGCACAGATACGCAGTATTTT. Amino acids: CASSRQGSGGTDTQYF. Filled out from reference TRBV18 and TRBJ2-3, the complete variable domain reads NAGVMQNPRHLVRRRGQEARLRCSPMKGHSHVYWYRQLPEEGLKFMVYLQKENIIDESGMPKERFSAEFPKEGPSILRIQQVVRGDSAAYFCASSRQGSGGTDTQYFGPGTRLTVL.

The chain carries TRBV2 and TRBJ2-7, with D hard to call. V gave up 7 bases and J gave up 3 bases, with 10 bases separating them. CDR1 and CDR2 (germline): SNHLY, FYNNEI. The CDR3 loop spans 12 amino acids. The CDR3 bases are TGTGCCAGCAATAAATTTGTCTACGAGCAGTACTTC. It translates to CASNKFVYEQYF.